The next 19 T cell receptor beta chains were all read from a single sample in a study of a mutant IDH1 vaccine in newly diagnosed glioma. The antigens these receptors bind are not known. Time point specified: week 5, during vaccination. Mutant IDH1 20-mer peptide, at 300 ug, made up each vaccine dose, with topical imiquimod. TCRdb keeps only in-frame clones here, not all; method: immunoSEQ multiplex PCR. The repertoire holds about 25,000 clones, with approximately 80% as singletons. The material sequenced was PBMCs, taken from a glioma patient whose treatment included an IDH1 peptide vaccine. The receptors come from a man in his forties with glioma.

Written as DNA, the CDR3 is TGTGCCAGCAGCTACTCCGCAGGCAGGGCGGACACCTTC. Amino acid sequence: CASSYSAGRADTF. The chain employs TRBV7-6 and TRBJ1-2; D is possibly TRBD1 (5 bases). V gave up 4 bases and J gave up 12 bases, with 18 bases separating them. Germline assignment: CDR1 SGHVS and CDR2 FNYEAQ. The length of the CDR3 is 13 residues.

This chain links TRBV14 with TRBJ1-2; the D gene is possibly TRBD1 (5 bases). V lost 8 bases to trimming and J lost 6 bases, with 13 bases between them. Germline CDR1 reads SGHDN; CDR2 reads FVKESK. The CDR3 has 12 amino acids. The CDR3 DNA reads TGTGCCAGCGCCTCAGGGCTGGATGGCTACACCTTC. It is translated as CASASGLDGYTF.

Points on this clone: A read error is likely, as this CDR3 ends without the conserved phenylalanine or tryptophan. This rearrangement joins TRBV30 to TRBJ1-1, with TRBD1 as a possible D gene (6 bases). Germline CDR1 and CDR2: GTSNPN and SVGIG (reference sequence). This CDR3 has 13 residues. V gave up 4 bases and J gave up 1 base, with 10 bases separating them. The CDR3 is CAWTPGQNTEAFL. In nucleotides, the CDR3 is TGTGCCTGGACCCCGGGACAGAACACTGAAGCTTTCCTT.

By sample fraction, this clone is medium-sized. The chain uses TRBV30 and TRBJ1-1; weak D call: TRBD1 (5 bases). V was cut by 7 bases and J by 8 bases, with 14 bases left in between. Germline-derived CDR1 and CDR2 are GTSNPN and SVGIG (reference sequence). This CDR3 has 11 residues. CDR3 sequence: CASREQGEAFF. The DNA of the CDR3 is TGTGCCTCTAGAGAGCAGGGAGAAGCTTTCTTT.

The chain combines TRBV27 with TRBJ1-5; maybe TRBD1 (5 bases). With 1 base removed from V and 3 bases from J, the gap between germline ends came to 13 bases. Looked up from germline, CDR1 is MNHEY and CDR2 is SMNVEV (reference sequence). This CDR3 contains 16 residues. Here the CDR3 reads CASSLFRGRDNQPQHF. The CDR3 DNA is TGTGCCAGCAGTTTATTCCGGGGCAGGGACAATCAGCCCCAGCATTTT.

V is TRBV5-1 and J is TRBJ1-1, with 7 bases aligning to TRBD1. Trimming cost V 0 bases and J 4 bases; bases outside gene matches: 9. The CDR3 runs to 16 residues. From germline, CDR1 is SGHRS and CDR2 YFSETQ. CDR3 protein: CASSLVPGGFGTEAFF. CDR3 nucleotides: TGCGCCAGCAGCTTGGTACCAGGGGGTTTTGGCACTGAAGCTTTCTTT.

The rearrangement uses TRBV2 and TRBJ2-5; D gene unclear. Trimming shortened V by 4 bases and J by 2 bases, and 5 bases separated the two germline ends. Germline values: CDR1 SNHLY, CDR2 FYNNEI. This CDR3 contains 12 residues. DNA for the CDR3: TGTGCCAGCAGTGGTCGGCAAGAGACCCAGTACTTC. It is translated as CASSGRQETQYF.

This clone is medium-sized within its sample. The CDR3 protein is CASSSITGYTEAFF. The CDR3 DNA sequence: TGTGCCAGCAGCTCGATCACAGGGTACACTGAAGCTTTCTTT. The chain recombines TRBV7-2 with TRBJ1-1, with D perhaps TRBD1 (6 bases). The germline V and J ends were trimmed by 4 bases and 3 bases, with 12 bases remaining between them. The CDR3 length is 14 residues. CDR1 and CDR2 (germline): SGHTA, FQGNSA.

About this clone: Additional DNA sequences in this sample encode the identical CDR3. The chain recombines TRBV11-2 with TRBJ1-2, with TRBD1 matching over 7 bases. Germline assignment: CDR1 SGHAT and CDR2 FQNNGV. Trimming cost V 1 base and J 4 bases; bases outside gene matches: 0. This CDR3 is built from 13 residues. CDR3 in amino acids: CASSLGTGYGYTF. The CDR3 bases are TGTGCCAGCAGCTTAGGGACAGGCTATGGCTACACCTTC.

The genes are TRBV2 and TRBJ2-2, with TRBD2 identical over 11 bases. Trimming removed 3 bases from V and 4 bases from J; junction bases left unmatched: 1. This CDR3 has 15 amino acids. The V gene's germline CDR1 is SNHLY and CDR2 FYNNEI. This chain's CDR3 is CASSDSGRVTGELFF. Here the CDR3 DNA reads TGTGCCAGCAGTGATAGCGGGAGGGTCACCGGGGAGCTGTTTTTT. Full variable domain (outside the CDR3, taken from reference TRBV2 and TRBJ2-2): EPEVTQTPSHQVTQMGQEVILRCVPISNHLYFYWYRQILGQKVEFLVSFYNNEISEKSEIFDDQFSVERPDGSNFTLKIRSTKLEDSAMYFCASSDSGRVTGELFFGEGSRLTVL.

J is TRBJ1-1 and V is TRBV15, with 7 nucleotides matching TRBD1. Germline V CDR1 and CDR2: LNHNV, YYDKDF (reference sequence). V dropped 3 bases and J dropped 4; count of bases not matched to a gene: 8. This CDR3 contains 15 residues. CDR3 in amino acids: CATSSLTGTVTEAFF. The CDR3 nucleotides are TGTGCCACCAGCAGCTTGACAGGGACGGTCACTGAAGCTTTCTTT. The full variable domain, completed using reference TRBV15 and TRBJ1-1, is DAMVIQNPRYQVTQFGKPVTLSCSQTLNHNVMYWYQQKSSQAPKLLFHYYDKDFNNEADTPDNFQSRRPNTSFCFLDIRSPGLGDTAMYLCATSSLTGTVTEAFFGQGTRLTVV.

This chain links TRBV27 with TRBJ1-2; D gene ambiguous. V lost 3 bases and J lost 1, with 3 bases in between. The CDR3 extends over 12 amino acids. CDR1 is MNHEY, CDR2 SMNVEV, per germline (reference sequence). In DNA form, the CDR3 reads TGTGCCAGCAGTTTGAATAACTATGGCTACACCTTC. Amino acids: CASSLNNYGYTF.

The CDR3 nucleotides are TGTGCCAGCAGTTGGGGACCGGACGAGCAGTACGTC. Translating gives CASSWGPDEQYV. This sequence joins TRBV27 and TRBJ2-7; perhaps D is TRBD1 or TRBD2 (5 bases each). The CDR3 is 12 residues long. Germline V CDR1 and CDR2: MNHEY, SMNVEV (reference sequence). V was shortened by 4 bases and J by 5 bases, with 9 bases between the two germline ends.

This clone was recorded once. The chain links TRBV5-5 to TRBJ2-7, with D hard to call. In germline, CDR1 is SGHKS, CDR2 YYEKEE (reference sequence). Trimming pared 0 bases from V and 2 bases from J, leaving 9 bases between. The length of the CDR3 is 14 residues. CDR3 sequence reads: CASSLGSAAYEQYF. Written as DNA, the CDR3 is TGTGCCAGCAGCTTGGGGTCAGCCGCCTACGAGCAGTACTTC.

The genes are TRBV12-2 and TRBJ2-7; the table's D call, TRBD2, has no DNA check behind it. TRBV12-2 is tagged as a pseudogene. The CDR3 extends over 17 amino acids. The CDR3 here is CASRPGLAGGLSYEQYV. CDR3 nucleotide sequence: TGTGCAAGTCGCCCGGGACTAGCGGGAGGACTCTCCTACGAGCAGTACGTC.

The chain combines TRBV7-2 with TRBJ2-4; 7 nucleotides align to TRBD1. CDR3 length: 15 amino acids. Unmatched junction bases numbered 19, after V lost 5 bases and J lost 15 bases. Germline V gene lookup returns CDR1 SGHTA and CDR2 FQGNSA. The CDR3 region is CASSAQKGQTPLRYF. The CDR3 DNA reads TGTGCCAGCAGCGCACAGAAGGGACAGACGCCCCTGAGGTACTTC.

This clone was seen only a few times. This rearrangement joins TRBV7-2 to TRBJ2-1; 8 bases are shared with TRBD2. Germline CDR1 and CDR2: SGHTA and FQGNSA. The junction had 11 bases not matched to a gene; V was cut back by 6 bases and J by 1 base. CDR3 size: 17 residues. CDR3 sequence (DNA): TGTGCCAGCAGGAATCCCCGGGGCGGGAGGTCCTACAATGAGCAGTTCTTC. It specifies CASRNPRGGRSYNEQFF.

This rearrangement joins TRBV13 to TRBJ2-2, with 10 bases fitting TRBD1. The germline gives CDR1 PRHDT, CDR2 FYEKMQ (reference sequence). Trimming removed 5 bases from V and 4 bases from J; junction bases left unmatched: 7. This CDR3 is built from 16 residues. The CDR3 DNA reads TGTGCCAGCAGCCCTATGGGACAGGGGATCACCGGGGAGCTGTTTTTT. It specifies CASSPMGQGITGELFF.

This clone was recorded once. Germline is not matched at one junction end, which may reflect a read error. V usage is TRBV19 and J usage is TRBJ1-1; D is uncertain. CDR3 length: 15 residues. Germline loops: CDR1 LNHDA, CDR2 SQIVND (reference sequence). DNA for the CDR3: TGTGCCAGTAGAATAGGTTATGCGGCAGGCGCTGAAGCTTTCTTT. Its translation is CASRIGYAAGAEAFF. The full variable domain, rest sourced from reference TRBV19 and TRBJ1-1, is DGGITQSPKYLFRKEGQNVTLSCEQNLNHDAMYWYRQDPGQGLRLIYYSQIVNDFQKGDIAEGYSVSREKKESFPLTVTSAQKNPTAFYLCASRIGYAAGAEAFFGQGTRLTVV.